Below, 5 T cell receptor beta chains from the same sample are listed, as sequenced in a study of blood T cell repertoires in COVID-19 (dated by TCRdb to 2020 to 2022). The method behind the library was the immunoSEQ multiplex PCR assay. As stored in TCRdb, this immuneACCESS dataset retains in-frame rearrangements with V and J assigned. A fraction of the clones does not appear; measured against another copy, unresolved V genes explain less than half of the discrepancy, and the remainder lacks a known reason. Counted in this sample were about 150,000 clones; about four fifths of them appeared once. Approximately 2.6% of the sample lies in the top ten. The sequenced material came from peripheral blood. The receptor set was obtained from a woman of 80 years or more with COVID-19, enrolled during active disease.

This chain joins TRBV9 and TRBJ2-4, with 11 positions matching TRBD1. The germline gives CDR1 SGDLS, CDR2 YYNGEE. The V segment lost 4 bases and the J segment 1 base; nucleotides outside the gene matches: 4. The CDR3 consists of 16 residues. CDR3: CASSPGQGAAKNIQYF. In nucleotides, the CDR3 is TGTGCCAGCAGCCCCGGACAGGGGGCGGCCAAAAACATTCAGTACTTC.

The sample holds one count of this clone. This chain uses TRBV6-1 with TRBJ2-3, with D possibly matching TRBD2 (5 bases). From germline, CDR1 is MNHNS and CDR2 SASEGT. The CDR3 runs to 15 residues. Trimming took off 2 bases at V and 4 bases at J, with 13 bases between the two ends. The CDR3 here is CASSEYWETADTQYF. The CDR3 DNA is TGTGCCAGCAGTGAATATTGGGAGACCGCAGATACGCAGTATTTT.

Only a few counts were recorded for this clone. This chain joins TRBV30 and TRBJ1-2; perhaps TRBD1 as D (6 bases). Germline V CDR1 and CDR2: GTSNPN, SVGIG (reference sequence). The CDR3 is made up of 12 amino acids. The germline V and J ends were trimmed by 1 base and 6 bases, with 9 bases remaining between them. In DNA, the CDR3 is TGTGCCTGGAGTGGGACAGTCAATGGCTACACCTTC. It yields the protein CAWSGTVNGYTF.

The rearrangement joins TRBV11-2 to TRBJ2-1, with 11 bases lining up with TRBD2. The CDR3 is made up of 15 amino acids. The junction had 8 bases not matched to a gene; V was cut back by 5 bases and J by 8 bases. Looked up from germline, CDR1 is SGHAT and CDR2 is FQNNGV. The CDR3 DNA follows: TGTGCCAGCAGCCCGAGACTAGCGGGGATATATGAGCAGTTCTTC. This translates into CASSPRLAGIYEQFF.

The rearrangement links TRBV6-2 or TRBV6-3 to TRBJ1-1; the match to TRBD1 covers 7 bases. Germline values: CDR1 MNHEY, CDR2 SVGEGT. This CDR3 spans 20 amino acids. The V segment lost 0 bases and the J segment 1 base; nucleotides outside the gene matches: 17. The CDR3 DNA sequence: TGTGCCAGCAGTTACTCGACCCACCGGGACAGAGGATATTGGAACACTGAAGCTTTCTTT. Its translation: CASSYSTHRDRGYWNTEAFF.